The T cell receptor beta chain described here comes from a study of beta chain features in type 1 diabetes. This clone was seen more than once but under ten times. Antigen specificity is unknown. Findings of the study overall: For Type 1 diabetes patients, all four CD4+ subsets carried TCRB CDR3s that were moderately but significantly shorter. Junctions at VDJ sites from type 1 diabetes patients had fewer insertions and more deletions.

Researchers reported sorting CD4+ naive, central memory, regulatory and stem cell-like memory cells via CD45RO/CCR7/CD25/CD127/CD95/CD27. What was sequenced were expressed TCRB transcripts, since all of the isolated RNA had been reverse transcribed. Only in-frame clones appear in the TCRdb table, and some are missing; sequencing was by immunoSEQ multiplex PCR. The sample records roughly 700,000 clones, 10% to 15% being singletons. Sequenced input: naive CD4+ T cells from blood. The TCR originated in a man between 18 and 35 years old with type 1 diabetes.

The CDR3 region is CAISLTGHQPQHF. The CDR3 DNA sequence: TGTGCCATCAGCCTGACAGGTCATCAGCCCCAGCATTTT. The chain uses TRBV10-3 and TRBJ1-5, with D possibly TRBD1 on 6 matching bases. Germline values: CDR1 ENHRY, CDR2 SYGVKD. V was trimmed by 6 bases and J by 5 bases, leaving 11 bases between them. The CDR3 is 13 amino acids.